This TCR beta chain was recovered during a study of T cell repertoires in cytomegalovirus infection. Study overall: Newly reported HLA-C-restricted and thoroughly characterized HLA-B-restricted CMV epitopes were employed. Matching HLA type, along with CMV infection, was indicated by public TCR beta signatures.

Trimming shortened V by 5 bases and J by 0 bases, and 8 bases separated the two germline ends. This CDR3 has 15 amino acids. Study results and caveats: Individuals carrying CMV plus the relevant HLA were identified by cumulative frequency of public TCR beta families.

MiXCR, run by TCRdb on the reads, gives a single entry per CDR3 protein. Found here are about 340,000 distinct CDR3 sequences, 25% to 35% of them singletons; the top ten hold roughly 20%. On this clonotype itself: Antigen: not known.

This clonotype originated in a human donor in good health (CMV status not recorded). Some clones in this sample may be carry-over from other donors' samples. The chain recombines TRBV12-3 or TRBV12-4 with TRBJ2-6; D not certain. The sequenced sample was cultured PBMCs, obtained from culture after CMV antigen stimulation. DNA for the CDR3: TGTGCCAGCAGTCTAGGGATCTCTGGGGCCAACGTCCTGACTTTC. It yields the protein CASSLGISGANVLTF.